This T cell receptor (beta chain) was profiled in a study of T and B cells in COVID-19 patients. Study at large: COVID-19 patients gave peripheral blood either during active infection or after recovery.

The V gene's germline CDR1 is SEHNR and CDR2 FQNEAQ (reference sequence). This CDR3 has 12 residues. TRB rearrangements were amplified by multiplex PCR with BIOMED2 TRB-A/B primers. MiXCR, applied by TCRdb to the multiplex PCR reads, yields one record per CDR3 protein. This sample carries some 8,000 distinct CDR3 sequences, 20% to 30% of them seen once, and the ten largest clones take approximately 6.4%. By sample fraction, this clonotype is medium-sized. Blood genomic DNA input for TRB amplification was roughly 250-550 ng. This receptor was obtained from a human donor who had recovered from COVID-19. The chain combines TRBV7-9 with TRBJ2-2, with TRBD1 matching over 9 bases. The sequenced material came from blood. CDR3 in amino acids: CAGQGDTGELFF. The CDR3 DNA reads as TGTGCGGGACAGGGTGATACCGGGGAGCTGTTTTTT. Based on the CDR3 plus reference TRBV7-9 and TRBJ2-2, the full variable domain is DTGVSQNPRHKITKRGQNVTFRCDPISEHNRLYWYRQTLGQGPEFLTYFQNEAQLEKSRLLSDRFSAERPKGSFSTLEIQRTEQGDSAMYLCAGQGDTGELFFGEGSRLTVL.